This entry lists 24 T cell receptor beta chains sequenced from one sample in a study of blood T cell repertoires in COVID-19 (TCRdb year 2020). The method was the immunoSEQ multiplex PCR assay. The table was pulled from immuneACCESS by TCRdb, which kept in-frame rearrangements only. Such tables lose some clones; where checked, under half of the loss comes from unresolved V genes, and the rest has no known cause. This sample gives 84,000 or so clones in total; approximately 90% of them show up just once. The ten largest clones capture roughly 5% of the sample. Sample: peripheral blood. The receptor source for this set is a man between 60 and 70 years old with acute or convalescent COVID-19.

This clone appeared a few times. The chain recombines TRBV6-6 with TRBJ2-7, with 8 bases aligning to TRBD1. The CDR3 sequence is 12 residues long. Germline CDR1 and CDR2: MNHNY and SVGAGI (reference sequence). Trimming took 4 bases from V and 6 from J; bases not matched to a gene: 2. CDR3: CASSSDRAEQYF. The DNA of the CDR3 is TGTGCCAGCAGTTCGGACAGGGCCGAGCAGTACTTC.

The CDR3 is CASSLEIGFDSLQNGYTF. The CDR3 coding sequence is TGCGCCAGCAGCTTGGAAATTGGATTCGACAGCCTTCAGAATGGCTACACCTTC. V gene TRBV5-1 combines with J gene TRBJ1-2, with a possible D match to TRBD1 (5 bases). In germline, CDR1 is SGHRS, CDR2 YFSETQ. CDR3 size: 18 residues. V gave up 0 bases and J gave up 6 bases, with 24 bases separating them.

This sequence joins TRBV21-1 and TRBJ1-5. TRBV21-1 constitutes a pseudogene. The CDR3 is 13 residues long. In DNA form, the CDR3 reads TGTGCCAGGGGGGGGGACATTAATCAGCCCCAGCATTTT. Translating gives CARGGDINQPQHF.

V and J are TRBV24-1 and TRBJ2-1; TRBD2 is a possible D gene (7 bases). From germline, CDR1 is KGHDR and CDR2 SFDVKD. The CDR3 spans 16 residues. Deletions cut 1 base from V and 5 bases from J, with 14 bases between. CDR3 in amino acids: CATSDFWRGPNNEQFF. CDR3 DNA: TGTGCCACCAGTGATTTTTGGCGGGGGCCAAACAATGAGCAGTTCTTC.

The gene calls are TRBV7-9 and TRBJ1-2; 7 bases fit TRBD1. Germline CDR1 and CDR2: SEHNR and FQNEAQ (reference sequence). V lost 1 base, J lost 4 bases, and 3 bases stayed unmatched. This CDR3 is 14 amino acids long. The CDR3 DNA sequence: TGTGCCAGCAGCTTAGACAGGGGAGGCTATGGCTACACCTTC. This sequence encodes CASSLDRGGYGYTF.

J is TRBJ1-1 and V is TRBV9, with TRBD1 as a possible D gene (6 bases). Germline CDR1 and CDR2: SGDLS and YYNGEE. The CDR3 sequence is 16 residues long. Trimming shortened V by 2 bases and J by 0 bases, and 14 bases separated the two germline ends. The CDR3 reads CASSVGQGLMNTEAFF. The CDR3, as DNA: TGTGCCAGCAGCGTTGGGCAGGGGCTAATGAACACTGAAGCTTTCTTT.

The rearrangement links TRBV6-2 or TRBV6-3 to TRBJ2-5, with TRBD2 matching 8 bases. Looked up from germline, CDR1 is MNHEY and CDR2 is SVGEGT. CDR3 length: 15 amino acids. The trim removed 2 bases at V and 5 bases at J, leaving 7 bases unmatched. This chain's CDR3 is CASSYSGGVRETQYF. The DNA for the CDR3 is TGTGCCAGCAGTTACAGCGGGGGAGTCCGGGAGACCCAGTACTTC.

The gene calls are TRBV30 and TRBJ2-5; 8 nucleotides agree with TRBD1. Germline assignment: CDR1 GTSNPN and CDR2 SVGIG (reference sequence). J lost 2 bases, V lost 0 bases, and 14 bases had no gene match. The CDR3 has 18 residues. The CDR3 is CAWSVQGDFASGQETQYF. Here the CDR3 DNA reads TGTGCCTGGAGTGTACAGGGGGACTTCGCGAGTGGGCAAGAGACCCAGTACTTC.

This clone was seen just once. The rearrangement joins TRBV21-1 to TRBJ1-5. TRBV21-1 constitutes a pseudogene. The CDR3 extends over 17 amino acids. The CDR3: CARPRENGPREDQPQHF. CDR3 coding DNA: TGTGCCAGACCTCGGGAAAACGGGCCCCGAGAGGATCAGCCCCAGCATTTT.

V gene TRBV10-3 combines with J gene TRBJ2-5, with TRBD1 as a possible D gene (8 bases). From germline, CDR1 is ENHRY and CDR2 SYGVKD. Trimming took 8 bases from V and 5 from J, leaving 21 bases between them. The CDR3 consists of 15 residues. The CDR3 loop reads CAIGGGQADRETQYF. Written as DNA, the CDR3 is TGTGCCATCGGGGGGGGACAGGCCGACAGGGAGACCCAGTACTTC.

This clone has just a few counts. The chain combines TRBV9 with TRBJ2-5, with D unclear. This CDR3 spans 14 amino acids. Trimming cost V 0 bases and J 3 bases, with 9 bases left between them. The germline CDR1 and CDR2 sequences are SGDLS and YYNGEE. The CDR3 region is CASSVGGDEETQYF. CDR3 in DNA: TGTGCCAGCAGCGTAGGAGGAGATGAAGAGACCCAGTACTTC.

This clone was recorded once. The V gene is TRBV7-9, the J gene TRBJ2-3, with 13 bases matching TRBD2. The CDR3 runs to 18 residues. Trimming at V came to 5 bases and at J to 3 bases, leaving 11 bases not matched to a gene. Germline V gene data show CDR1 as SEHNR and CDR2 as FQNEAQ (reference sequence). CDR3 loop: CASSDGTSGVSWTDTQYF. The CDR3 DNA follows: TGTGCCAGCAGCGACGGGACTAGCGGGGTGTCTTGGACAGATACGCAGTATTTT.

In this sample, this clone turned up once. The chain joins TRBV6-6 to TRBJ1-6; TRBD1 matches 7 bases. Germline CDR1 is MNHNY and CDR2 is SVGAGI (reference sequence). This CDR3 region has 17 residues. The ends lost 5 bases at V and 1 base at J; junction bases unmatched: 8. The CDR3 spells CASSPTSGGSYNSPLHF. The CDR3 DNA reads TGTGCCAGCAGTCCAACCTCAGGGGGATCCTATAATTCACCCCTCCACTTT.

The chain carries TRBV12-5 and TRBJ2-3; the match to TRBD1 covers 7 bases. Trimming took 5 bases from V and 4 from J; bases not matched to a gene: 3. Germline CDR1 reads LGHNT; CDR2 reads FRNRAP. This CDR3 region has 13 residues. CDR3 bases: TGTGCTAGTGGTGAGGGGACAGCAGATACGCAGTATTTT. Amino acid sequence: CASGEGTADTQYF.

The rearrangement links TRBV6-5 to TRBJ2-7; 10 positions match TRBD1. Germline V gene lookup returns CDR1 MNHEY and CDR2 SVGAGI. V shed 7 bases and J 3 bases; nucleotides not matched to a gene: 6. CDR3 length: 14 amino acids. The CDR3 DNA follows: TGTGCCAGCATCCGGGACAGGGGAAGCTACGAGCAGTACTTC. Translated: CASIRDRGSYEQYF.

The chain links TRBV3-1 (or the pseudogene TRBV3-2) to TRBJ1-6; a weak D match, TRBD1 (6 bases). This CDR3 is built from 16 residues. Deletions cut 4 bases from V and 10 bases from J, with 20 bases between. The germline V gene encodes CDR1 LGHDT and CDR2 YNNKEL (reference sequence). Written as DNA, the CDR3 is TGTGCCAGCAGCCGTAGACTACAGGGAGAAGGATCACCCCTCCACTTT. It encodes CASSRRLQGEGSPLHF.

The chain has TRBV6-1 and TRBJ2-3, with 13 bases identical to TRBD2. The CDR3 contains 22 residues. Germline V gives CDR1 MNHNS, CDR2 SASEGT. The V gene end was trimmed by 0 bases and the J gene end by 0 bases; junction bases not matched to a gene: 15. The CDR3 region has the DNA TGTGCCAGCAGTGAAGCGCAAACGGCGGGACTAGCGGGGCGCTGGAGCACAGATACGCAGTATTTT. It codes for CASSEAQTAGLAGRWSTDTQYF.

The rearrangement joins TRBV20-1 to TRBJ1-1, with 8 positions matching TRBD1. The germline CDR1 and CDR2 sequences are DFQATT and SNEGSKA (reference sequence). The CDR3 has 12 residues. V dropped 3 bases and J dropped 7; count of bases not matched to a gene: 4. CDR3 in amino acids: CSASKTGVEAFF. In nucleotides, the CDR3 is TGCAGTGCTAGTAAGACAGGGGTTGAAGCTTTCTTT.

V is TRBV9 and J is TRBJ1-3; maybe TRBD1 (5 bases). The V end was cut by 3 bases, the J end by 5 bases, with 18 bases between. Germline V gives CDR1 SGDLS, CDR2 YYNGEE. This CDR3 is 16 amino acids long. This chain's CDR3 is CASSAQRQIYRNTIYF. CDR3 in DNA: TGTGCCAGCAGCGCCCAAAGACAGATTTATAGAAACACCATATATTTT.

V and J are TRBV19 and TRBJ1-1, with a tentative D call TRBD1 (6 bases). This CDR3 contains 15 residues. Trimming cost V 6 bases and J 3 bases, with 17 bases left between them. Germline CDR1 is LNHDA and CDR2 is SQIVND (reference sequence). CDR3 nucleotides: TGTGCCAGTAGAATCCGCGGTGGGGGCGACACTGAAGCTTTCTTT. Amino acid sequence: CASRIRGGGDTEAFF.

The chain carries TRBV15 and TRBJ2-7; TRBD2 is a possible D gene (5 bases). Trimming cost V 3 bases and J 2 bases, with 11 bases left between them. This CDR3 region has 14 residues. Germline V gene sequence: CDR1 LNHNV, CDR2 YYDKDF (reference sequence). CDR3 residues: CATSREDGPYEQYF. CDR3 in DNA: TGTGCCACCAGCAGGGAGGACGGTCCCTACGAGCAGTACTTC.

This rearrangement joins TRBV2 to TRBJ1-2, with TRBD1 matching over 12 bases. Germline CDR1 and CDR2: SNHLY and FYNNEI. V was clipped by 5 bases and J by 6 bases; unmatched bases: 4. The CDR3 runs to 14 residues. The CDR3 nucleotides read TGTGCCAGCAGTAAGGGACAGGGGGCTGATGGCTACACCTTC. This gives the protein CASSKGQGADGYTF.

The chain has TRBV5-1 and TRBJ1-1; 7 nucleotides agree with TRBD1. V lost 0 bases to trimming and J lost 1 base; unmatched junction nucleotides: 0. Germline loops: CDR1 SGHRS, CDR2 YFSETQ. The CDR3 totals 14 residues. This CDR3 is CASSLGTGNTEAFF. Here the CDR3 DNA reads TGCGCCAGCAGCTTGGGGACAGGGAACACTGAAGCTTTCTTT.

V gene TRBV6-5 combines with J gene TRBJ1-2; a possible D gene is TRBD1 (6 bases). CDR3 length: 14 residues. Germline V CDR1 and CDR2: MNHEY, SVGAGI. V was shortened by 3 bases and J by 7 bases, with 15 bases between the two germline ends. The CDR3 DNA reads as TGTGCCAGCAGTTATTTGGGGGCCGGTCTTGGCTACACCTTC. Translated, it gives CASSYLGAGLGYTF.